This T cell receptor beta chain comes out of a study of shared T cell receptors in the human thymus. The protocol was immunoSEQ multiplex PCR, while the TCRdb copy is restricted to in-frame clones and leaves out a portion. The sample lists hundreds of thousands of clones; around 78% were seen once. Deletions cut 5 bases from V and 5 bases from J, with 16 bases between. Germline lookup yields CDR1 PRHDT and CDR2 FYEKMQ (reference sequence). The CDR3 spans 14 residues. These data are also associated with another study on human thymus T cells. That source reports: Thymic material originated from resections removed in the course of corrective heart surgery. V and J genes seemed to be used with bias in thymic and blood repertoires. What related research reported was that thymic repertoires overlapped highly among unrelated individuals.

Sequencing was done on a sample of thymocytes. The J gene is TRBJ2-7, the V gene TRBV13; D call uncertain. The clonotype was recovered from a boy less than two years old with a congenital heart defect. The CDR3 sequence is CASSRPSFRDEQYF. Here the CDR3 DNA reads TGTGCCAGCAGCCGCCCCTCGTTTCGAGACGAGCAGTACTTC.